The rows below give T cell receptor beta chains drawn from one sample of a study of tumor-infiltrating lymphocytes in primary liver carcinoma. TCRdb reanalysed the multiplex PCR reads using MiXCR and keeps one entry per CDR3 protein. The sample shows fewer than 90,000 distinct CDR3 sequences, about three quarters of them seen only once. Source material: liver tumor tissue from sampling region 1. These receptors were taken from a middle-aged man with primary liver carcinoma and hepatitis B virus infection. The CDR3 runs from the conserved cysteine through the conserved F or W. The D gene is left open where the match is weak. Some rows have no size entry. The others give once, few or many, or a class for an expanded clone.

clone_size	d_call	v_call	j_call	cdr3_nt	cdr3_aa
-	-	TRBV4-1	TRBJ1-1	TGCGCCAGAAGCCAAAGGGGAGGCAGTAAGAACACTGAAGCTTTCTTT	CARSQRGGSKNTEAFF
-	-	TRBV29-1	TRBJ2-1	TGCAGCCGGTTAACGGGGAAGAAGTTCTTC	CSRLTGKKFF
-	TRBD2	TRBV12-3/TRBV12-4	TRBJ2-7	TGTGCCAGCGCACTAGCGGAAGTTCTTAGCTACGAGCAATACTTC	CASALAEVLSYEQYF
-	-	TRBV6-5	TRBJ2-7	TGTGTCAGCTCGCCCAACCCCCTGGGGACCGAGCGGTACTTC	CVSSPNPLGTERYF
-	TRBD1	TRBV29-1	TRBJ2-7	TGCAGCGTTGCACAGGGGATTGTTTACGAGCAGTACTTC	CSVAQGIVYEQYF
-	-	TRBV11-2	TRBJ1-3	TGTGCCAGCGACATCGGACCGGGCAGTCCTGGAAACACCATATATTTT	CASDIGPGSPGNTIYF
few	-	TRBV5-1	TRBJ2-7	TGCGCCAGCAGCTTGGTCCAGCCCTACGAGCAGTACTTC	CASSLVQPYEQYF
once	TRBD2	TRBV6-4	TRBJ2-7	TGTGCCAGCAGTCCTTGGCGGGAGGAGGGATGCGAGCAGTACTTC	CASSPWREEGCEQYF
-	-	TRBV10-3	TRBJ2-3	TGTGCCATCAGTACACGGGAAGGGGCAGATACGCAGTATTTT	CAISTREGADTQYF
many	-	TRBV10-3	TRBJ2-7	TGTGCCATCAGTGAGCGGCAGGGTTCCGACGAGCAGTACTTC	CAISERQGSDEQYF
-	-	TRBV14	TRBJ2-1	TGTGCCAGCAACCAAGAGCCCAACAATGAGCAGTTCTTC	CASNQEPNNEQFF
-	-	TRBV11-2	TRBJ2-5	TGTGCCAGCAGATCCCGGGACTCCCACCAAGAGACCCAGTACTTC	CASRSRDSHQETQYF
-	TRBD2	TRBV12-3/TRBV12-4	TRBJ2-2	TGTGCCAGCAGTTTCGGCGGGAGTGCCACCGGGGAGCTATTTTTT	CASSFGGSATGELFF
-	-	TRBV6-6	TRBJ1-6	-	CTSRVGQGISPPHF
-	-	TRBV10-3	TRBJ2-5	TGTGCCATCAGTAAGTCGTCTAGCGTGAGGGAGCTGGAGACCCAGTACTTC	CAISKSSSVRELETQYF
-	-	TRBV5-5	TRBJ1-1	TGTGCCAGTAGCCGGGGCGGGGTGCGCGGGGCTGAAGCTTTCTTT	CASSRGGVRGAEAFF
-	-	TRBV29-1	TRBJ2-2	TGCGGCGTCGGACTCCCCATCGGGGAGCTGTTTTTT	CGVGLPIGELFF
-	TRBD1	TRBV10-3	TRBJ2-7	TGTGCCATCGGTGATACCGGGACAGGGGGTAAATACGAGCAGTACTTC	CAIGDTGTGGKYEQYF
few	-	TRBV7-2	TRBJ2-1	TGTGCCAGCAGCTTACTAGCGACGAGCTCCTACAATGAGCAGTTCTTC	CASSLLATSSYNEQFF
-	-	TRBV7-9	TRBJ2-3	TGTGTCAACAGCTGGAGGGATGGATACACAGATACGCAGTATTTT	CVNSWRDGYTDTQYF
-	TRBD2	TRBV11-2	TRBJ2-1	TGTGCCAGCGGCGTCAGCGGGAGCCTATACAATGAGCAGTTCTTC	CASGVSGSLYNEQFF
-	-	TRBV13	TRBJ1-1	TGTGTCAGCAGCTTAGCTGGGGACCTCCCGAACACTGAAGCTTTCTTT	CVSSLAGDLPNTEAFF
many	-	TRBV6-5	TRBJ1-5	TGTGCCAGCAGAAAAAACCGGGTCGGCAATCAGCCCCAGCATTTT	CASRKNRVGNQPQHF
-	-	TRBV11-2	TRBJ2-3	TGTGCCGGAGGGGCACGGGAGCCCGCATATACGCAATTTTTT	CAGGAREPAYTQFF
-	TRBD2	TRBV4-2	TRBJ2-7	TGTGCCAGCAGCCAATGCCTATCTAGCGGGGACTACGAGCAGTACTTC	CASSQCLSSGDYEQYF